This TCR beta chain was documented in a study of vaccination and CD4 T cells after COVID-19. About this clonotype itself: The target antigen is unknown.

Germline lookup yields CDR1 LNHDA and CDR2 SQIVND (reference sequence). The germline V and J ends were trimmed by 9 bases and 3 bases, with 17 bases remaining between them. The CDR3 is 14 amino acids. Treatment denoted: roughly 10-day PBMC culture with coronavirus spike peptide pools or control peptides (ViraFEST assay). Gathering of the CD4+ T cells, from the unexposed donor, took place before the COVID-19 pandemic (2011-2018). Per well, fewer than 2.5 million PBMCs were cultured in the presence of roughly 10 IU/ml IL-2 and 9.5 to 10 ug/ml peptide pools. The study sequenced cultured CD4+ T cell DNA using the Oncomine TCR Beta short-read assay. Genomic DNA extraction was carried out from cultured CD4+ T cells. TCRdb redid the calling of the PCR reads with MiXCR, one entry per CDR3 protein. This sample has 9,000 to 10,000 distinct CDR3 sequences; roughly a third occur once, and the top ten carry roughly a fifth.

V usage is TRBV19 and J usage is TRBJ2-5; a weak D match, TRBD1 (6 bases). Sequencing was done on a sample of CD4+ T cells from blood, cultured in vitro. This TCR was sampled from a human donor in good health. The CDR3 sequence is CASKGIGDKETQYF. CDR3 DNA: TGTGCCAGCAAGGGAATCGGGGACAAAGAGACCCAGTACTTC.